Following are 26 T cell receptor beta chains from one sample sequenced in a study of blood T cells in healthy people across ages. Primers used in a second PCR of roughly 6 to 11 cycles were a sample-barcoded 5' primer and a J-beta primer mix. TCRdb analysed the 5' RACE reads with MiXCR anew, one entry per CDR3 protein. This sample has fewer than 2,000,000 distinct CDR3 sequences, with about 32% found just once. Input material: blood. The receptors here all came from a woman aged 30 to 39 in good health.

In this sample, this clonotype turned up a few times. This chain uses TRBV4-2 with TRBJ2-3; 7 bases are shared with TRBD2. This CDR3 is 18 amino acids long. V lost 0 bases to trimming and J lost 0 bases; unmatched junction nucleotides: 9. Per the germline V gene, CDR1 is LGHNA and CDR2 is YNFKEQ. CDR3 bases: TGTGCCAGCAGCCAAGATTTGGGAGGGCCGGATAGCACAGATACGCAGTATTTT. It yields the protein CASSQDLGGPDSTDTQYF.

With regard to this clonotype: This may be a read error, as it is one base from a much larger clone. CDR3 amino acids: CAGRNGMGQAYGYTF. In nucleotides, the CDR3 is TGTGCCGGCAGGAATGGGATGGGACAGGCATATGGCTACACCTTC. The chain couples TRBV6-6 to TRBJ1-2, with 8 bases lining up with TRBD1. The CDR3 spans 15 residues. Germline loops: CDR1 MNHNY, CDR2 SVGAGI (reference sequence).

This clonotype was observed at least ten times. V usage is TRBV20-1 and J usage is TRBJ2-7; D possibly corresponds to TRBD1 (5 bases). V lost 0 bases and J 3 bases, leaving 15 bases between the germline ends. The CDR3 has 15 amino acids. Per the germline V gene, CDR1 is DFQATT and CDR2 is SNEGSKA (reference sequence). The CDR3 is CSARDRGRAYYEQYF. CDR3 DNA: TGCAGTGCTAGAGATCGAGGCAGGGCGTACTACGAGCAGTACTTC.

This chain uses TRBV6-6 with TRBJ1-1; D might be TRBD1 (5 bases). The V and J ends lost 5 bases and 0 bases respectively, with 10 bases between them. Germline lookup yields CDR1 MNHNY and CDR2 SVGAGI (reference sequence). CDR3 length: 14 residues. CDR3 protein: CASSQLQVNTEAFF. For the CDR3, the DNA is TGTGCCAGCAGTCAACTACAGGTGAACACTGAAGCTTTCTTT.

The chain carries TRBV28 and TRBJ2-5, with TRBD1 matching 8 bases. In germline, CDR1 is MDHEN, CDR2 SYDVKM. J gave up 7 bases and V 11 bases, and 15 bases lay outside the gene matches. This CDR3 has 14 residues. The CDR3 spells CAGAGQGGFGTQYF. The DNA for the CDR3 is TGTGCCGGGGCTGGACAGGGTGGATTCGGGACCCAGTACTTC.

The chain couples TRBV6-1 to TRBJ2-3; weak D call: TRBD2 (6 bases). V lost 2 bases, J lost 2 bases, and 14 bases lay in between. There are 16 residues in the CDR3. Germline CDR1 reads MNHNS; CDR2 reads SASEGT. The CDR3 coding sequence is TGTGCCAGCAGTGAAATACGGGGGTCATACACAGATACGCAGTATTTT. Its translation: CASSEIRGSYTDTQYF.

This clonotype was seen just once. The V call is TRBV9, the J call TRBJ2-2; tentative D call: TRBD1 (6 bases). CDR3 length equals 16 residues. The germline CDR1 and CDR2 sequences are SGDLS and YYNGEE. Trimming shortened V by 2 bases and J by 0 bases, and 11 bases separated the two germline ends. The DNA of the CDR3 is TGTGCCAGCAGCGTCTCAGGGGACCCGAACACCGGGGAGCTGTTTTTT. Translating it yields CASSVSGDPNTGELFF.

The V gene is TRBV20-1, the J gene TRBJ2-3; D not certain. The CDR3 is 16 residues long. With 3 bases removed from V and 0 bases from J, the gap between germline ends came to 16 bases. From germline, CDR1 is DFQATT and CDR2 SNEGSKA (reference sequence). This CDR3 is CSASSDSVPSTDTQYF. CDR3 nucleotides: TGCAGTGCTAGTTCCGATTCGGTCCCTAGCACAGATACGCAGTATTTT.

There are a few counts of this clonotype. For the CDR3, the DNA is TGTGCCAGCAGAGCGGGAGGGCCCCACAATGAGCAGTTCTTC. Amino acids: CASRAGGPHNEQFF. J is TRBJ2-1 and V is TRBV21-1; TRBD2, the table's D call, was not compared with the DNA. TRBV21-1 is described as a pseudogene. This CDR3 has 14 residues.

In this sample, this clonotype turned up a few times. V and J are TRBV7-3 and TRBJ2-3; D remains unclear. Trimming removed 0 bases from V and 6 bases from J, with 13 bases in between. The CDR3 runs to 15 residues. Per germline, CDR1 SGHTA and CDR2 FQGTGA. This CDR3 reads CASSLTPIGRDTQYF. The CDR3 nucleotides are TGTGCCAGCAGCTTAACCCCCATAGGTAGGGATACGCAGTATTTT.

In its sample, this clonotype was seen many times. The chain has TRBV4-2 and TRBJ2-5; D is uncertain. This CDR3 has 13 amino acids. With 1 base removed from V and 5 bases from J, the gap between germline ends came to 8 bases. Germline CDR1 LGHNA, CDR2 YNFKEQ. The CDR3: CASSQGVAETQYF. The CDR3 DNA sequence: TGTGCCAGCAGCCAAGGGGTGGCGGAGACCCAGTACTTC.

The chain employs TRBV7-9 and TRBJ1-2, with D uncertain. Germline V gene data show CDR1 as SEHNR and CDR2 as FQNEAQ (reference sequence). This CDR3 has 12 amino acids. Trimming removed 11 bases from V and 8 bases from J, with 18 bases in between. The CDR3 is CARTPGRGGYTF. In DNA form, the CDR3 reads TGTGCCCGCACCCCGGGCCGGGGAGGCTACACCTTC.

This clonotype was detected ten times or more. V usage is TRBV7-2 and J usage is TRBJ2-7; 10 positions match TRBD2. Germline V gene sequence: CDR1 SGHTA, CDR2 FQGNSA. Unmatched junction bases numbered 7, after V lost 5 bases and J lost 3 bases. The CDR3 runs 15 residues. The CDR3 spells CASSPKRLAGYEQYF. The CDR3 nucleotides are TGTGCCAGCAGCCCAAAGAGACTAGCGGGCTACGAGCAGTACTTC.

The J gene is TRBJ2-7, the V gene TRBV11-2; D is perhaps TRBD1 (6 bases). V dropped 7 bases and J dropped 3 bases, with 16 bases sitting between them. The CDR3 length is 14 residues. Germline V gene sequence: CDR1 SGHAT, CDR2 FQNNGV. The CDR3 nucleotides read TGTGCCAGCACGCCCAGGACAGTAAACTACGAGCAGTACTTC. As protein: CASTPRTVNYEQYF.

This clonotype was found once. The CDR3 sequence: CAIRAGGGTDTQYF. CDR3 bases: TGTGCCATCAGGGCGGGGGGCGGCACAGATACGCAGTATTTT. The chain has TRBV10-3 and TRBJ2-3; 8 nucleotides match TRBD2. V lost 6 bases and J lost 1; bases outside the gene matches: 3. Germline values: CDR1 ENHRY, CDR2 SYGVKD. The CDR3 length is 14 residues.

V usage is TRBV10-2 and J usage is TRBJ2-7; D not resolved. Germline V lookup: CDR1 WSHSY, CDR2 SAAADI. The germline V and J ends were trimmed by 3 bases and 2 bases, with 14 bases remaining between them. The CDR3 extends over 15 amino acids. The CDR3 spells CASSDLGRSTYEQYF. The CDR3 nucleotides read TGCGCCAGCAGTGATCTCGGACGATCAACCTACGAGCAGTACTTC.

The chain recombines TRBV12-3 or TRBV12-4 with TRBJ2-4; the D is unclear. The better agreement between TRBJ2-7 and the DNA end casts doubt on the J call. The CDR3 totals 14 residues. The CDR3 region has the DNA TGTGCCAGCACCCTAAGTTTGGTGGTCCACGAGCAGTACTTC. It translates to CASTLSLVVHEQYF.

V usage is TRBV20-1 and J usage is TRBJ2-3, with D unresolved. The V end lost 5 bases, the J end lost 0 bases, and 18 bases lay between the germline ends. The CDR3 sequence is 16 residues long. The germline V gene has CDR1 DFQATT and CDR2 SNEGSKA (reference sequence). The CDR3 DNA is TGCAGTGCTCGTTACGGGCTCCGAGCTAGCACAGATACGCAGTATTTT. This translates into CSARYGLRASTDTQYF.

The chain links TRBV28 to TRBJ2-3; 7 bases agree with TRBD2. The CDR3 spans 15 residues. Unmatched junction bases numbered 8, after V lost 5 bases and J lost 3 bases. The germline V gene encodes CDR1 MDHEN and CDR2 SYDVKM. CDR3: CASSGSSGRTDTQYF. CDR3 sequence (DNA): TGTGCCAGCAGTGGATCTAGCGGACGAACAGATACGCAGTATTTT.

The V call is TRBV2, the J call TRBJ1-2; possibly TRBD1 for D (6 bases). Germline V gene lookup returns CDR1 SNHLY and CDR2 FYNNEI. V was cut by 6 bases and J by 6 bases, with 20 bases left in between. The CDR3 spans 15 residues. CDR3 nucleotides: TGTGCCAGCAGGGAGGGGGTTCCCTCTAGGGATGGCTACACCTTC. Translation: CASREGVPSRDGYTF.

The chain employs TRBV14 and TRBJ1-2; TRBD1 matches at 7 bases. Trimming took 8 bases from V and 6 from J; bases not matched to a gene: 12. This CDR3 region has 14 residues. CDR1 SGHDN and CDR2 FVKESK come from the germline V gene. CDR3 sequence: CASRPHRGIHGYTF. The CDR3 DNA reads as TGTGCCAGCCGCCCGCACAGGGGAATCCATGGCTACACCTTC.

The chain has TRBV10-3 and TRBJ2-7; 9 nucleotides align to TRBD1. V was pared by 4 bases and J by 1 base, with 14 bases of the junction left unmatched. CDR3 size: 18 residues. Germline assignment: CDR1 ENHRY and CDR2 SYGVKD. CDR3 protein: CAISVKVQRGQGSYEQYF. The CDR3 DNA reads as TGTGCCATCAGTGTAAAAGTTCAGCGAGGACAGGGGTCCTACGAGCAGTACTTC.

This clonotype has just a few counts. The chain is built from TRBV7-3 and TRBJ2-1; 13 nucleotides align to TRBD2. The CDR3 spans 15 residues. After removal of 5 bases from V and 9 bases from J, the junction contained 7 bases not matched to a gene. The V gene's germline CDR1 is SGHTA and CDR2 FQGTGA. Here the CDR3 DNA reads TGTGCCAGCAGCCCAGGGACTAGCGGGAATAGTGAGCAGTTCTTC. It encodes CASSPGTSGNSEQFF.

The genes are TRBV30 and TRBJ1-2; weak D call: TRBD1 (6 bases). V was pared by 2 bases and J by 7 bases, with 11 bases between. Germline lookup yields CDR1 GTSNPN and CDR2 SVGIG (reference sequence). CDR3 length: 12 residues. This CDR3 reads CAWSRGTSGYTF. The CDR3 DNA reads as TGTGCCTGGAGTCGCGGGACAAGTGGCTACACCTTC.

This clonotype came up a few times. The chain links TRBV3-1 to TRBJ2-3; perhaps TRBD2 as D (6 bases). Deletions cut 5 bases from V and 4 bases from J, with 19 bases between. The V gene's germline CDR1 is LGHDT and CDR2 YNNKEL (reference sequence). The CDR3 extends over 16 amino acids. CDR3 sequence (DNA): TGTGCCAGCAGCGAAGTCCACTCTAGCGTTTCAGATACGCAGTATTTT. Translation gives CASSEVHSSVSDTQYF.

This clonotype was detected a few times. The gene calls are TRBV14 and TRBJ1-2; TRBD1 agrees at 7 bases. V lost 2 bases to trimming and J lost 4 bases; unmatched junction nucleotides: 4. The CDR3 spans 14 residues. Looked up from germline, CDR1 is SGHDN and CDR2 is FVKESK. The CDR3 nucleotides read TGTGCCAGCAGCCAAAGGGGGGACAGCTATGGCTACACCTTC. Protein product: CASSQRGDSYGYTF. The entire variable domain, with the rest obtained from reference TRBV14 and TRBJ1-2, is as follows: EAGVTQFPSHSVIEKGQTVTLRCDPISGHDNLYWYRRVMGKEIKFLLHFVKESKQDESGMPNNRFLAERTGGTYSTLKVQPAELEDSGVYFCASSQRGDSYGYTFGSGTRLTVV.